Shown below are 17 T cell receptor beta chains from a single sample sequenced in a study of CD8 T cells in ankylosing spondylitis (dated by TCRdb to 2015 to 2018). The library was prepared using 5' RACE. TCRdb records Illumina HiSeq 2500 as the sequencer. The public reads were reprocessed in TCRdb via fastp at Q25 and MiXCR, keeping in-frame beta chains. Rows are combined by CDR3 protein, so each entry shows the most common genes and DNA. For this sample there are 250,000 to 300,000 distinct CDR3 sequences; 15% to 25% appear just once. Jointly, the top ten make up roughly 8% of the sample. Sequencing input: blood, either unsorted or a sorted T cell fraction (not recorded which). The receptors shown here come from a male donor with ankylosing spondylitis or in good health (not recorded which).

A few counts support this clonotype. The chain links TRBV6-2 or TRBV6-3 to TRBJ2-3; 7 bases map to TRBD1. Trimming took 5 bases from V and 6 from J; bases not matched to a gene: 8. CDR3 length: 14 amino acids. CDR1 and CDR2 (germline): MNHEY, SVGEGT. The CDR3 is CASSKTGTKDTQYF. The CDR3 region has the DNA TGTGCCAGCAGTAAGACAGGGACCAAGGATACGCAGTATTTT.

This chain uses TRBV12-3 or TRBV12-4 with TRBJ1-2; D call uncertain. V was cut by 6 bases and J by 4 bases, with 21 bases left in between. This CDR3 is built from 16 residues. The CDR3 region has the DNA TGTGCCAGCAGCCAAGAGTTTGGGCTTCGAGGCTATGGCTACACCTTC. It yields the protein CASSQEFGLRGYGYTF.

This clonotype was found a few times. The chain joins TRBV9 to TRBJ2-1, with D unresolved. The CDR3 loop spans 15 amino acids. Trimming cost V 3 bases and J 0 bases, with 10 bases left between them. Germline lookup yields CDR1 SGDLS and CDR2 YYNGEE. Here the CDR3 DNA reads TGTGCCAGCAGCGCAACGACTCGCTCCTACAATGAGCAGTTCTTC. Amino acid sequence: CASSATTRSYNEQFF.

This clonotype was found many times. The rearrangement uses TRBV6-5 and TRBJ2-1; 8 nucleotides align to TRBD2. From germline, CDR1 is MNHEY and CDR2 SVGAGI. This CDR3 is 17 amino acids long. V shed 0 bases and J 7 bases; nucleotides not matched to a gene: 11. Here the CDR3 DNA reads TGTGCCAGCAGTTACTCTGCTCAGCGGGAGTCTAGGAATGAGCAGTTCTTC. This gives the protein CASSYSAQRESRNEQFF.

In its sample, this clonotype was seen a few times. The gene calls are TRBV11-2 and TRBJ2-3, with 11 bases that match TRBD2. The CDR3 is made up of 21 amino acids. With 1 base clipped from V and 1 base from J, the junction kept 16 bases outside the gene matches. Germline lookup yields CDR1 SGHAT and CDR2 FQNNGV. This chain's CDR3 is CASSLVWPSGGILRGTDTQYF. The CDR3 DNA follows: TGTGCCAGCAGCTTAGTTTGGCCTAGCGGGGGGATCCTACGGGGCACAGATACGCAGTATTTT.

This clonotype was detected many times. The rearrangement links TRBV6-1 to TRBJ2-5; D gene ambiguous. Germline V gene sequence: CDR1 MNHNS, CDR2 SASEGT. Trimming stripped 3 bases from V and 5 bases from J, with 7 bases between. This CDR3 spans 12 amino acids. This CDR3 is CASSDRWETQYF. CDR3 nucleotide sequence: TGTGCCAGCAGTGACAGATGGGAGACCCAGTACTTC.

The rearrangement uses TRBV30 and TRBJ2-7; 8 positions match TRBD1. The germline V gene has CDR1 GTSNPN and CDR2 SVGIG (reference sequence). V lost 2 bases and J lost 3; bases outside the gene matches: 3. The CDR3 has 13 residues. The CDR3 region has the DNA TGTGCCTGGAGTACAGGACAGGGCTACGAGCAGTACGTC. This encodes CAWSTGQGYEQYV.

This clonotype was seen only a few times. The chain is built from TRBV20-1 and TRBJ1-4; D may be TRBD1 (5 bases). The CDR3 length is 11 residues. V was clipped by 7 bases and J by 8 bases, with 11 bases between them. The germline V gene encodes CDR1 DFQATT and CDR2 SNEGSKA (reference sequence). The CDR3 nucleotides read TGCAGTGTCAGGGCTGAAGAAAAACTGTTTTTT. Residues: CSVRAEEKLFF.

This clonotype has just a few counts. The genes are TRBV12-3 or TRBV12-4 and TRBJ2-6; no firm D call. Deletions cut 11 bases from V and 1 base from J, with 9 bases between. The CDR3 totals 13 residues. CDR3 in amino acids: CAARLSGANVLTF. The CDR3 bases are TGTGCCGCACGTTTGTCTGGGGCCAACGTCCTGACTTTC.

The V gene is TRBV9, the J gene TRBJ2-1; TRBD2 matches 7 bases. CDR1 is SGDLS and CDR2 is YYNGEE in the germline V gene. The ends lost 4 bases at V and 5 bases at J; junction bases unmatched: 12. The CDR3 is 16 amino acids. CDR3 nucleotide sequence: TGTGCCAGCAGCCCAAACACGGGACTATATAACAATGAGCAGTTCTTC. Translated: CASSPNTGLYNNEQFF.

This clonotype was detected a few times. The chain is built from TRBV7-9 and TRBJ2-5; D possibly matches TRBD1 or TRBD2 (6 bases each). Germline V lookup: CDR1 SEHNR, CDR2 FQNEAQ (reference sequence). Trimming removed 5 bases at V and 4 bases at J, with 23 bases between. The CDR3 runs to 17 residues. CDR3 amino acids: CASSPPFRGLARETQYF. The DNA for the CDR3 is TGTGCCAGCAGCCCACCGTTTCGGGGGCTCGCAAGAGAGACCCAGTACTTC.

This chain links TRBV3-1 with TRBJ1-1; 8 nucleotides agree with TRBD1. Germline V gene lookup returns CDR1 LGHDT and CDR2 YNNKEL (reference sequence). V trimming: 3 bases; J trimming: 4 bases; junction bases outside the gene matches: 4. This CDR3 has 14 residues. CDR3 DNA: TGTGCCAGCAGCCACCAGACAGGGGTCACTGAAGCTTTCTTT. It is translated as CASSHQTGVTEAFF.

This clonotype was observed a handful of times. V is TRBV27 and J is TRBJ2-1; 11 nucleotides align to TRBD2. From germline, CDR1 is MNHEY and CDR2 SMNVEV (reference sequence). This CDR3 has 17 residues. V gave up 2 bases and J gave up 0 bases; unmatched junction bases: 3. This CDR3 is CASSLRLAGSSYNEQFF. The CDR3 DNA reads TGTGCCAGCAGTTTACGACTAGCGGGGAGCTCCTACAATGAGCAGTTCTTC.

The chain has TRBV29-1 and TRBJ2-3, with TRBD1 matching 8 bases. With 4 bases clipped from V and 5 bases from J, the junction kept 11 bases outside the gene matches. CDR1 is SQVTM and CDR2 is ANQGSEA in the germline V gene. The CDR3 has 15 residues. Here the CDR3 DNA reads TGCAGCGTTGCCACCCCCAGGGGGCTTGTAGATACGCAGTATTTT. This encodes CSVATPRGLVDTQYF.

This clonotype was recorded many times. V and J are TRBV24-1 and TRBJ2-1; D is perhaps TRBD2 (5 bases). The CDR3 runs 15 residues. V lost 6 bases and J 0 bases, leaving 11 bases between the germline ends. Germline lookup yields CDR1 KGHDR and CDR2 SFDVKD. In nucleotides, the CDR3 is TGTGCCACCAGTCTCGGACTGACCTCCTACAATGAGCAGTTCTTC. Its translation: CATSLGLTSYNEQFF.

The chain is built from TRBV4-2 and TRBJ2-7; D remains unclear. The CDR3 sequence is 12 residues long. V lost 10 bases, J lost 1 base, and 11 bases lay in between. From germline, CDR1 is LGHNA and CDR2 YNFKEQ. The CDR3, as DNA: TGTGCCATCATTCTAGGATCCTACGAGCAGTACGTC. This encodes CAIILGSYEQYV.

Here the CDR3 reads CASSPDETGELFF. The CDR3 DNA reads TGTGCCAGCAGCCCCGACGAAACCGGGGAGCTGTTTTTT. The chain employs TRBV14 and TRBJ2-2; no clear D. CDR3 length: 13 residues. Looked up from germline, CDR1 is SGHDN and CDR2 is FVKESK. Trimming shortened V by 4 bases and J by 5 bases, and 8 bases separated the two germline ends.